Below are 14 T cell receptor beta chains sequenced from a single sample in a study of T cells after posttransplantation cyclophosphamide. Clones were read by immunoSEQ multiplex PCR, and TCRdb kept only the in-frame ones, dropping some. The sample offers around 34,000 clones and no singletons, the top ten holding roughly 6.7%. Material: PBMCs. These receptors came from a woman aged 50 to 60 in good health and a related stem cell transplant donor.

This clone was counted ten times or more. V is TRBV4-1 and J is TRBJ2-7, with 9 bases that match TRBD1. The trim removed 4 bases at V and 2 bases at J, leaving 18 bases unmatched. CDR3 length equals 19 residues. CDR1 and CDR2 from the germline V gene are MGHRA and YSYEKL. The CDR3 DNA sequence: TGCGCCAGCAGCCTAAGACAGGGGGTATCGGCGGGAGCTACCTACGAGCAGTACTTC. This encodes CASSLRQGVSAGATYEQYF.

Many counts were recorded for this clone. The chain links TRBV5-6 to TRBJ2-1; a possible D gene is TRBD2 (6 bases). CDR1 and CDR2 (germline): SGHDT, YYEEEE. This CDR3 spans 15 amino acids. Trimming took off 2 bases at V and 1 base at J, with 10 bases between the two ends. CDR3 sequence: CASSFLAQSYNEQFF. The CDR3 region has the DNA TGTGCCAGCAGCTTCCTAGCGCAATCCTACAATGAGCAGTTCTTC. Using reference TRBV5-6 and TRBJ2-1 for the parts outside the CDR3, the full variable domain is DAGVTQSPTHLIKTRGQQVTLRCSPKSGHDTVSWYQQALGQGPQFIFQYYEEEERQRGNFPDRFSGHQFPNYSSELNVNALLLGDSALYLCASSFLAQSYNEQFFGPGTRLTVL.

This clone was seen a handful of times. J is TRBJ1-2 and V is TRBV5-4, with 11 bases lining up with TRBD1. Germline V lookup: CDR1 SGHNT, CDR2 YYREEE (reference sequence). The CDR3 runs 16 residues. Trimming took 1 base from V and 7 from J; bases not matched to a gene: 9. CDR3 in DNA: TGTGCCAGCAGCTTGTACGCGGGACAGGGGGGCGGTGGCTACACCTTC. Its translation: CASSLYAGQGGGGYTF.

This clone was seen more than once but under ten times. The chain is built from TRBV29-1 and TRBJ2-5; TRBD2 aligns across 15 bases. The CDR3 spans 15 residues. Trimming at V came to 6 bases and at J to 3 bases, leaving 5 bases not matched to a gene. Germline CDR1 is SQVTM and CDR2 is ANQGSEA. The CDR3 protein is CSVSGTSGRKETQYF. CDR3 in DNA: TGCAGCGTCTCCGGGACTAGCGGGAGGAAAGAGACCCAGTACTTC.

The sample holds many counts of this clone. The chain links TRBV11-2 to TRBJ2-7; tentative D call: TRBD1 (5 bases). CDR1 and CDR2 (germline): SGHAT, FQNNGV. Trimming removed 2 bases at V and 6 bases at J, with 11 bases between. CDR3 length equals 13 residues. The CDR3 here is CASSLPGYGEQYF. The CDR3 region has the DNA TGTGCCAGCAGCTTACCAGGGTATGGCGAGCAGTACTTC.

The table lists this clone with many counts. The chain couples TRBV9 to TRBJ2-1; unclear D gene. The CDR3 length is 13 residues. V lost 4 bases and J lost 9, with 14 bases in between. CDR1 is SGDLS, CDR2 YYNGEE, per germline. CDR3: CASSQPLVTEQFF. The CDR3 DNA reads TGTGCCAGCAGCCAACCCCTAGTCACTGAGCAGTTCTTC.

This clone has more than one count but fewer than ten. This rearrangement joins TRBV9 to TRBJ1-3; the D gene is possibly TRBD1 (5 bases). The CDR3 is 17 residues long. V lost 0 bases, J lost 0 bases, and 13 bases lay in between. Germline V gene data show CDR1 as SGDLS and CDR2 as YYNGEE. The CDR3 DNA is TGTGCCAGCAGCGTAGCCCTGGACATTCGCTCTGGAAACACCATATATTTT. It encodes CASSVALDIRSGNTIYF.

This clone has ten or more counts. The rearrangement links TRBV11-2 to TRBJ2-7; 7 positions agree with TRBD2. The length of the CDR3 is 12 residues. Trimming at V came to 7 bases and at J to 12 bases, leaving 12 bases not matched to a gene. Germline V CDR1 and CDR2: SGHAT, FQNNGV. The DNA of the CDR3 is TGTGCCAGCAACATGGAGGGGACTATATCGTACTTC. Translation: CASNMEGTISYF.

This clone was picked up many times. The chain links TRBV5-4 to TRBJ2-1; 7 nucleotides align to TRBD2. CDR1 SGHNT and CDR2 YYREEE come from the germline V gene (reference sequence). J gave up 0 bases and V 6 bases, and 12 bases lay outside the gene matches. The CDR3 consists of 17 residues. The CDR3 nucleotides are TGTGCCAGCATCCATTTAGGCGGCGGGAGCTCCTACAATGAGCAGTTCTTC. Translating it yields CASIHLGGGSSYNEQFF.

The sample holds many counts of this clone. The chain couples TRBV19 to TRBJ2-5; 8 bases map to TRBD1. V was clipped by 4 bases and J by 7 bases; unmatched bases: 11. Germline CDR1 LNHDA, CDR2 SQIVND (reference sequence). This CDR3 region has 15 residues. CDR3 DNA: TGTGCCAGTAGTACCTCGACAGGGGAAAAAGGGACCCAGTACTTC. Protein product: CASSTSTGEKGTQYF.

This clone came up many times. This rearrangement joins TRBV2 to TRBJ2-1, with 12 bases aligning to TRBD2. In germline, CDR1 is SNHLY, CDR2 FYNNEI. This CDR3 contains 16 residues. The V and J ends lost 5 bases and 1 base, in that order; junction bases with no gene match: 3. CDR3 DNA: TGTGCCAGCAGTCTCCTAGCGGGAGGGTCCTACAATGAGCAGTTCTTC. Translated: CASSLLAGGSYNEQFF.

This clone was counted ten times or more. The V and J genes are TRBV2 and TRBJ1-5, with 7 bases lining up with TRBD1. Germline CDR1 SNHLY, CDR2 FYNNEI. The CDR3 runs 14 residues. V shed 5 bases and J 6 bases; nucleotides not matched to a gene: 7. CDR3: CASSHDRESQPQHF. The CDR3 bases are TGTGCCAGCAGTCATGACAGGGAGAGTCAGCCCCAGCATTTT.

The table lists this clone with many counts. The genes are TRBV27 and TRBJ2-1; tentatively, D is TRBD1 or TRBD2 (5 bases each). This CDR3 contains 16 residues. Per germline, CDR1 MNHEY and CDR2 SMNVEV (reference sequence). The V and J ends lost 4 bases and 2 bases respectively, with 15 bases between them. CDR3 sequence reads: CASSSFRRGAYNEQFF. CDR3 DNA: TGTGCCAGCAGTTCTTTCAGGAGAGGGGCCTACAATGAGCAGTTCTTC.

This clone has ten or more counts. V usage is TRBV4-3 and J usage is TRBJ1-1; 9 nucleotides align to TRBD1. The CDR3 is 15 residues long. Germline lookup yields CDR1 LGHNA and CDR2 YSLEER. V shed 4 bases, J shed 7 bases, and the junction held 10 bases outside the gene matches. CDR3 coding DNA: TGCGCCAGCAGCCCGCAGACAGGGGGTGATGGTGAAGCTTTCTTT. Translation gives CASSPQTGGDGEAFF.